These 13 T cell receptor beta chains came from one sample sequenced in a study of control samples from healthy donors and cancer patients. The repertoire was sequenced with immunoSEQ multiplex PCR; TCRdb's copy has only in-frame clones and lacks some. The repertoire has some 90,000 clones, roughly 91% of them found once; the top ten carry 7.6%. Sequencing used blood. The receptors come from a woman aged 55-69 years in good health.

V is TRBV5-1 and J is TRBJ1-1; 7 bases agree with TRBD1. This CDR3 is built from 14 residues. CDR1 SGHRS and CDR2 YFSETQ come from the germline V gene. J gave up 4 bases and V 1 base, and 4 bases lay outside the gene matches. CDR3: CASSLTGEGTEAFF. The CDR3 DNA is TGCGCCAGCAGCTTGACAGGGGAGGGCACTGAAGCTTTCTTT. Supplemented by reference TRBV5-1 and TRBJ1-1, the full variable domain reads KAGVTQTPRYLIKTRGQQVTLSCSPISGHRSVSWYQQTPGQGLQFLFEYFSETQRNKGNFPGRFSGRQFSNSRSEMNVSTLELGDSALYLCASSLTGEGTEAFFGQGTRLTVV.

The CDR3 bases are TGTGCCAGCAGCCAAAGGTCGGCTAGAGCGGGCTCAGATACGCAGTATTTT. Protein: CASSQRSARAGSDTQYF. V gene TRBV3-1 (or the pseudogene TRBV3-2) combines with J gene TRBJ2-3; possible D gene TRBD2, 6 bases. CDR3 length: 17 residues. Deletions cut 2 bases from V and 4 bases from J, with 19 bases between. Germline CDR1 and CDR2: LGHDT and YNNKEL (reference sequence).

CDR3 in amino acids: CASSPGAGGHTDTQYF. CDR3 bases: TGTGCCAGCAGCCCAGGAGCGGGAGGACACACAGATACGCAGTATTTT. This rearrangement joins TRBV3-1 (or the pseudogene TRBV3-2) to TRBJ2-3, with 9 bases identical to TRBD2. V lost 4 bases to trimming and J lost 2 bases; unmatched junction nucleotides: 7. The CDR3 contains 16 residues. Germline-derived CDR1 and CDR2 are LGHDT and YNNKEL (reference sequence).

The J gene is TRBJ1-1, the V gene TRBV11-2; no firm D call. The CDR3 runs to 14 residues. Germline V lookup: CDR1 SGHAT, CDR2 FQNNGV. Trimming cost V 0 bases and J 1 base, with 6 bases left between them. CDR3 protein: CASSLDLENTEAFF. The CDR3 DNA is TGTGCCAGCAGCTTAGATTTGGAGAACACTGAAGCTTTCTTT.

This clone has just one count. This sequence joins TRBV5-4 and TRBJ1-4, with TRBD1 matching 9 bases. Germline V lookup: CDR1 SGHNT, CDR2 YYREEE (reference sequence). Unmatched junction bases numbered 3, after V lost 0 bases and J lost 3 bases. The CDR3 is 16 amino acids. This CDR3 reads CASSLGGTGPNEKLFF. CDR3 nucleotides: TGTGCCAGCAGCTTGGGGGGGACAGGGCCTAATGAAAAACTGTTTTTT.

This clone appeared a single time. The chain combines TRBV18 with TRBJ2-1; 10 nucleotides line up with TRBD2. The CDR3 is 15 amino acids. V shed 6 bases, J shed 9 bases, and the junction held 11 bases outside the gene matches. The germline CDR1 and CDR2 sequences are KGHSH and LQKENI. The CDR3, as DNA: TGTGCCAGCTCCTGGCTAGCGGGAGTAGGTAGTGAGCAGTTCTTC. Protein: CASSWLAGVGSEQFF.

The gene calls are TRBV2 and TRBJ2-3, with D uncertain. The CDR3 runs to 15 residues. The V end was cut by 3 bases, the J end by 1 base, with 11 bases between. Germline V gene data show CDR1 as SNHLY and CDR2 as FYNNEI. CDR3 DNA sequence: TGTGCCAGCAGTGACCAGAGACTCGGCACAGATACGCAGTATTTT. Encoded protein: CASSDQRLGTDTQYF.

The rearrangement links TRBV19 to TRBJ2-3; D could derive from TRBD1 or TRBD2 (5 bases each). CDR1 and CDR2 (germline): LNHDA, SQIVND (reference sequence). Trimming removed 8 bases at V and 1 base at J, with 13 bases between. The CDR3 has 14 amino acids. CDR3 sequence reads: CASRKLGGTDTQYF. The CDR3 DNA follows: TGTGCCAGTCGCAAACTAGGGGGCACAGATACGCAGTATTTT.

The chain uses TRBV7-9 and TRBJ2-5; D remains ambiguous. The CDR3 consists of 12 residues. Germline lookup yields CDR1 SEHNR and CDR2 FQNEAQ (reference sequence). V lost 5 bases and J 7 bases, leaving 11 bases between the germline ends. For the CDR3, the DNA is TGTGCCAGCAGCGAACCCAGTGGGACCCAGTACTTC. Translating it yields CASSEPSGTQYF. The complete variable domain, with remaining parts taken from reference TRBV7-9 and TRBJ2-5, reads DTGVSQNPRHKITKRGQNVTFRCDPISEHNRLYWYRQTLGQGPEFLTYFQNEAQLEKSRLLSDRFSAERPKGSFSTLEIQRTEQGDSAMYLCASSEPSGTQYFGPGTRLLVL.

V is TRBV5-8 and J is TRBJ2-5, with D hard to call. CDR1 is SGHTS and CDR2 is YDEGEE in the germline V gene. Trimming shortened V by 4 bases and J by 5 bases, and 18 bases separated the two germline ends. The CDR3 length is 15 residues. CDR3 in amino acids: CASSHQDGFGETQYF. In DNA, the CDR3 is TGTGCCAGCAGCCACCAGGACGGCTTCGGGGAGACCCAGTACTTC.

The chain employs TRBV4-1 and TRBJ1-2; D is ambiguous. Germline values: CDR1 MGHRA, CDR2 YSYEKL. This CDR3 contains 16 residues. V was clipped by 0 bases and J by 8 bases, with 19 bases between them. CDR3 loop: CASSQDDELRAMGYTF. In DNA form, the CDR3 reads TGCGCCAGCAGCCAAGATGACGAACTTAGGGCTATGGGCTACACCTTC.

The rearrangement uses TRBV3-1 (or the pseudogene TRBV3-2) and TRBJ2-5; 10 positions match TRBD1. The V gene's germline CDR1 is LGHDT and CDR2 YNNKEL (reference sequence). This CDR3 has 18 residues. Trimming removed 0 bases from V and 2 bases from J; junction bases left unmatched: 9. As DNA, the CDR3 is TGTGCCAGCAGCCAAGATCTTTGGGACAGGGGACGTCAAGAGACCCAGTACTTC. Encoded protein: CASSQDLWDRGRQETQYF.

The V call is TRBV7-9, the J call TRBJ1-1; D remains ambiguous. Germline values: CDR1 SEHNR, CDR2 FQNEAQ (reference sequence). The CDR3 sequence is 15 residues long. The V gene lost 2 bases and the J gene lost 0 bases, with 10 bases spanning the gap. CDR3 in DNA: TGTGCCAGCAGCTTATCGGCCACTATGAACACTGAAGCTTTCTTT. This encodes CASSLSATMNTEAFF.